A single sample gave rise to the 10 T cell receptor beta chains below, sequenced in a study of shared clonotypes between healthy human individuals. Method: immunoSEQ multiplex PCR; TCRdb's copy keeps in-frame clones and lacks some. The table lists roughly 2.4 million clones, approximately 96% of them singletons, with roughly 0.13% in the top ten. Sequenced: naive CD4+ T cells sorted from blood. Subset specified: CD45RA+ positively selected. The receptors stem from a man aged 18 to 29 in good health.

The V gene is TRBV28, the J gene TRBJ2-3; 8 positions agree with TRBD1. The junction had 13 bases not matched to a gene; V was cut back by 5 bases and J by 0 bases. The germline CDR1 and CDR2 sequences are MDHEN and SYDVKM. The CDR3 runs 18 residues. The CDR3 loop reads CASSPGTGLGFSTDTQYF. The CDR3 DNA reads as TGTGCCAGCAGTCCCGGGACAGGTTTAGGCTTCAGCACAGATACGCAGTATTTT.

The gene calls are TRBV6-5 and TRBJ2-5; 8 nucleotides line up with TRBD1. After removal of 4 bases from V and 8 bases from J, the junction contained 3 bases not matched to a gene. The CDR3 extends over 12 amino acids. Per the germline V gene, CDR1 is MNHEY and CDR2 is SVGAGI. In DNA form, the CDR3 reads TGTGCCAGCAGTTCCCAGGGGGCTACCCAGTACTTC. Translating it yields CASSSQGATQYF.

The chain recombines TRBV7-9 with TRBJ1-5; D may be TRBD1 (5 bases). This CDR3 contains 16 residues. Germline CDR1 and CDR2: SEHNR and FQNEAQ (reference sequence). The V end was cut by 3 bases, the J end by 5 bases, with 17 bases between. The CDR3 sequence is CASSLGRDPIDQPQHF. CDR3 DNA sequence: TGTGCCAGCAGCTTGGGCCGGGACCCCATCGATCAGCCCCAGCATTTT.

The V and J genes are TRBV4-3 and TRBJ1-6; possibly TRBD1 for D (6 bases). The CDR3 totals 14 residues. Trimming cost V 3 bases and J 8 bases, with 11 bases left between them. CDR1 is LGHNA and CDR2 is YSLEER in the germline V gene. The CDR3 DNA is TGCGCCAGCAGCCACCGAGAGGGGGATTCACCCCTCCACTTT. It encodes CASSHREGDSPLHF.

The CDR3 sequence: CASSLDRGSQYEQYF. DNA for the CDR3: TGTGCCAGCAGCTTAGATCGCGGGAGTCAGTACGAGCAGTACTTC. J is TRBJ2-7 and V is TRBV7-2; 7 nucleotides align to TRBD2. Germline CDR1 and CDR2: SGHTA and FQGNSA. There are 15 residues in the CDR3. J was trimmed by 4 bases and V by 1 base; bases with no gene match: 7.

DNA of the CDR3: TGTGCCAGCCTTAGTGCCGGGGCGGAAGCTTTCTTT. Its protein product is CASLSAGAEAFF. V is TRBV6-5 and J is TRBJ1-1; TRBD1 is a possible D gene (5 bases). The germline V gene has CDR1 MNHEY and CDR2 SVGAGI. This CDR3 is 12 amino acids long. V lost 8 bases and J 8 bases, leaving 15 bases between the germline ends.

The chain recombines TRBV10-3 with TRBJ2-2; 7 bases match TRBD1. The CDR3 covers 18 residues. J lost 0 bases, V lost 0 bases, and 7 bases had no gene match. CDR1 is ENHRY, CDR2 SYGVKD, per germline. CDR3 coding DNA: TGTGCCATCAGTGAGTCGGGACAGAGACCAACGAACACCGGGGAGCTGTTTTTT. The encoded protein is CAISESGQRPTNTGELFF.

As for this clone: The sample has other DNA sequences that encode this CDR3 too. The chain couples TRBV5-8 to TRBJ1-1; unclear D gene. The germline gives CDR1 SGHTS, CDR2 YDEGEE. Trimming left V 0 bases short and J 0 bases short, with 6 bases between. CDR3 length: 14 amino acids. DNA for the CDR3: TGTGCCAGCAGCTTGGGGCGGGTGAACACTGAAGCTTTCTTT. It specifies CASSLGRVNTEAFF.

The chain is built from TRBV6-1 and TRBJ1-3; D is possibly TRBD1 (6 bases). Deletions cut 7 bases from V and 5 bases from J, with 12 bases between. Germline CDR1 MNHNS, CDR2 SASEGT. The CDR3 consists of 13 residues. The CDR3: CASTLGQRNTIYF. DNA for the CDR3: TGTGCCAGCACTCTCGGACAGAGAAACACCATATATTTT.

This chain joins TRBV5-4 and TRBJ2-5; 11 bases are a match to TRBD1. The CDR3 is 16 residues long. Germline CDR1 and CDR2: SGHNT and YYREEE (reference sequence). The ends lost 5 bases at V and 2 bases at J; junction bases unmatched: 8. The CDR3 nucleotides are TGTGCCAGCAGTCACCGGGACAGGGGGAGGCAAGAGACCCAGTACTTC. This encodes CASSHRDRGRQETQYF.